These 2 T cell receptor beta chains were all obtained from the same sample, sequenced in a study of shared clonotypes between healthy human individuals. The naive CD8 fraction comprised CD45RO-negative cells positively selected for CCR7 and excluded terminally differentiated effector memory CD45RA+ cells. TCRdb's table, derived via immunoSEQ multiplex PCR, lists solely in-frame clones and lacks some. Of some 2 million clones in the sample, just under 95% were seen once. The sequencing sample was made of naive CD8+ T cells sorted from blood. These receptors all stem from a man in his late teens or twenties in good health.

The CDR3 spells CASRPLPGTRNYGYTF. CDR3 in DNA: TGTGCCAGCAGACCCCTTCCGGGGACCCGAAACTATGGCTACACCTTC. V is TRBV27 and J is TRBJ1-2; perhaps TRBD1 as D (5 bases). Trimming shortened V by 6 bases and J by 2 bases, and 19 bases separated the two germline ends. Per the germline V gene, CDR1 is MNHEY and CDR2 is SMNVEV (reference sequence). The CDR3 is made up of 16 amino acids.

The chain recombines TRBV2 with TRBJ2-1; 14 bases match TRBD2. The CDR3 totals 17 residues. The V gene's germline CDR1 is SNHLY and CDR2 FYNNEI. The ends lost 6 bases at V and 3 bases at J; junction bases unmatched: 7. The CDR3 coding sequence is TGTGCCAGCAGGCGGACTAGCGGGGGGAGACTCTACAATGAGCAGTTCTTC. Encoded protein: CASRRTSGGRLYNEQFF.